Below, 7 T cell receptor beta chains from the same sample are listed, as sequenced in a study of CD8 T cells in Susac syndrome. Random-hexamer reverse transcription was applied to roughly 0.5 to 1 ug RNA. In TCRdb, the immunoSEQ multiplex PCR reads were re-called with MiXCR into one record per CDR3 protein. The top ten clones hold around 0.1% of a sample with roughly 190,000 distinct CDR3 sequences, approximately 93% of them seen once. The sample comprised CD4+ T cells from PBMCs. Receptor source: a human donor in good health.

The chain carries TRBV7-2 and TRBJ1-1, with no clear D. Looked up from germline, CDR1 is SGHTA and CDR2 is FQGNSA. The CDR3 length is 12 residues. Trimming left V 6 bases short and J 4 bases short, with 9 bases between. The CDR3 is CASRRDGTEAFF. The CDR3 bases are TGTGCCAGCAGGAGAGATGGCACTGAAGCTTTCTTT.

The chain combines TRBV19 with TRBJ2-7, with 7 bases fitting TRBD1. CDR3 length: 14 residues. The germline V gene encodes CDR1 LNHDA and CDR2 SQIVND (reference sequence). J lost 6 bases, V lost 6 bases, and 11 bases had no gene match. The DNA of the CDR3 is TGTGCCAGTAGCTTCGACAGGGATCGGACCGAGCAGTACTTC. Translated: CASSFDRDRTEQYF.

CDR3 region: CASSFAGTGASTEAFF. CDR3 nucleotide sequence: TGTGCCAGCAGCTTCGCCGGGACAGGGGCAAGCACTGAAGCTTTCTTT. The chain links TRBV9 to TRBJ1-1; TRBD1 aligns across 10 bases. The germline gives CDR1 SGDLS, CDR2 YYNGEE. V was pared by 4 bases and J by 4 bases, with 10 bases of the junction left unmatched. The CDR3 is made up of 16 amino acids.

This CDR3 is CSARRQGRVTQYF. CDR3 DNA sequence: TGCAGTGCTAGAAGACAGGGGAGGGTGACCCAGTACTTC. The chain carries TRBV20-1 and TRBJ2-5, with D tentatively TRBD1 (8 bases). Germline V gene data show CDR1 as DFQATT and CDR2 as SNEGSKA (reference sequence). V was trimmed by 2 bases and J by 7 bases, leaving 14 bases between them. The CDR3 is 13 amino acids.

The V and J genes are TRBV7-8 and TRBJ1-1, with no clear D. The CDR3 has 14 amino acids. CDR1 and CDR2 (germline): SGHVS, FQNEAQ. The V end was cut by 1 base, the J end by 6 bases, with 12 bases between. The CDR3 DNA reads TGTGCCAGCAGCTTAGTTGACCCAAGGGCTGAAGCTTTCTTT. This gives the protein CASSLVDPRAEAFF.

The chain has TRBV29-1 and TRBJ1-1; no clear D gene. V was shortened by 3 bases and J by 3 bases, with 5 bases between the two germline ends. In germline, CDR1 is SQVTM, CDR2 ANQGSEA. The CDR3 consists of 11 residues. The chain's CDR3 is CSVEAYTEAFF. CDR3 DNA: TGCAGCGTTGAGGCTTACACTGAAGCTTTCTTT.

The rearrangement joins TRBV5-1 to TRBJ1-1; D ambiguous. The V end lost 5 bases, the J end lost 1 base, and 12 bases lay between the germline ends. Germline CDR1 and CDR2: SGHRS and YFSETQ. CDR3 size: 14 residues. The CDR3 loop reads CASRLRVENTEAFF. DNA of the CDR3: TGCGCCAGCAGGTTGAGGGTGGAGAACACTGAAGCTTTCTTT.